This TCR beta chain emerged from a study of shared clonotypes between healthy human individuals. The ends were cut back, 4 bases at V and 9 bases at J, with 13 bases in the middle. The CDR3 sequence is 11 residues long. Per the germline V gene, CDR1 is SQVTM and CDR2 is ANQGSEA. In the case of this clone: The antigen is undetermined.

The protocol was immunoSEQ multiplex PCR, while the TCRdb copy is restricted to in-frame clones and leaves out a portion. The data hold about 1,500,000 clones, with more than 95% observed a single time. Whole-study results and caveats: Estimated richness was generally greater in naive than memory subsets.

The TCR sequence derives from a man aged 25-45 years in good health. This chain links TRBV29-1 with TRBJ2-7; the D call may be TRBD1 or TRBD2 (6 bases each). Source material: naive CD4+ T cells sorted from blood. Regarding subset: CD45RA+ positively selected. The CDR3, as DNA: TGCAGCGTTGGGAGGGGGGACTGGCAGTACTTC. This gives the protein CSVGRGDWQYF.